One sample yielded the 25 T cell receptor beta chains listed below, sequenced in a study of T cells in Graves' hyperthyroidism and ophthalmopathy. TCR beta CDR3 regions were amplified from RNA transcripts. Primed by the HTBI set, a first-round RT-PCR was run on the TCR CDR3. TCRdb independently ran MiXCR on the multiplex PCR reads; one entry per CDR3 protein. Here the sample spans a few hundred thousand distinct CDR3 sequences, roughly 17% being singletons. Source material: blood. The receptor source for this set is a woman younger than 30 with Graves' ophthalmopathy.

The chain is built from TRBV14 and TRBJ2-1; D gene ambiguous. Trimming shortened V by 5 bases and J by 7 bases, and 15 bases separated the two germline ends. CDR1 and CDR2 from the germline V gene are SGHDN and FVKESK. The CDR3 runs 14 residues. CDR3 coding DNA: TGTGCCAGCAGCAAATCTTCTACGTGGAATGAGCAGTTCTTC. Amino acid sequence: CASSKSSTWNEQFF.

The V call is TRBV29-1, the J call TRBJ1-4, with unresolved D. The V gene's germline CDR1 is SQVTM and CDR2 ANQGSEA. CDR3 length: 11 residues. With 1 base removed from V and 12 bases from J, the gap between germline ends came to 9 bases. The CDR3 reads CSVEAFPELFF. As DNA, the CDR3 is TGCAGCGTTGAAGCGTTCCCAGAACTGTTTTTT.

The V gene is TRBV4-1, the J gene TRBJ2-5; possible D gene TRBD2, 5 bases. V gave up 3 bases and J gave up 2 bases, with 16 bases separating them. In germline, CDR1 is MGHRA, CDR2 YSYEKL. This CDR3 is 16 amino acids long. This CDR3 reads CASSHGSGRLQETQYF. The CDR3 nucleotides read TGCGCCAGCAGCCATGGGAGTGGCAGGCTACAAGAGACCCAGTACTTC.

The sample holds a few counts of this clonotype. The chain carries TRBV10-3 and TRBJ2-1; 13 bases fit TRBD2. Trimming removed 3 bases from V and 8 bases from J; junction bases left unmatched: 7. CDR1 is ENHRY and CDR2 is SYGVKD in the germline V gene. This CDR3 is 16 amino acids long. The CDR3 sequence: CAISDQGTSGDHEQFF. Written as DNA, the CDR3 is TGTGCCATCAGTGACCAAGGGACTAGCGGGGACCATGAGCAGTTCTTC.

This clonotype was picked up many times. The rearrangement uses TRBV6-6 and TRBJ1-1, with D unresolved. Germline assignment: CDR1 MNHNY and CDR2 SVGAGI (reference sequence). The V end was cut by 0 bases, the J end by 1 base, with 6 bases between. This CDR3 contains 14 residues. CDR3 nucleotides: TGTGCCAGCAGTTACTCGCCACAGAACACTGAAGCTTTCTTT. Amino acids: CASSYSPQNTEAFF.

Only a few counts were recorded for this clonotype. This rearrangement joins TRBV20-1 to TRBJ2-7; D is tentatively TRBD1 or TRBD2 (5 bases each). The J call may not be correct, given that the DNA end is closer to TRBJ2-1. This CDR3 region has 11 residues. The germline CDR1 and CDR2 sequences are DFQATT and SNEGSKA (reference sequence). The CDR3 DNA follows: TGCAGTGCTAGTTCGGGGCACGAGCAGTTCTTC. This sequence encodes CSASSGHEQFF.

Worth noting for this clonotype: A read error may be the cause here, since a much bigger clone is one base away. The conserved closing phenylalanine or tryptophan is absent in this CDR3, likely reflecting a read error. The V gene is TRBV30, the J gene TRBJ1-1; D perhaps matches TRBD1 (6 bases). CDR1 and CDR2 from the germline V gene are GTSNPN and SVGIG (reference sequence). This CDR3 is 13 amino acids long. Trimming left V 4 bases short and J 1 base short, with 10 bases between. The CDR3 protein is CAWTQDRNTEAFL. Here the CDR3 DNA reads TGTGCCTGGACCCAGGACAGGAACACTGAAGCTTTCCTT.

This clonotype was observed many times. The chain has TRBV28 and TRBJ2-1; TRBD2 matches 8 bases. Germline CDR1 is MDHEN and CDR2 is SYDVKM. The CDR3 runs 23 residues. The trim removed 1 base at V and 2 bases at J, leaving 25 bases unmatched. CDR3 sequence reads: CASSLSWPLRGGPTSDTYNEQFF. CDR3 DNA sequence: TGTGCCAGCAGTTTATCTTGGCCTCTTCGTGGGGGACCGACTAGCGATACCTACAATGAGCAGTTCTTC.

This clonotype was seen a handful of times. The chain combines TRBV5-1 with TRBJ1-2, with D uncertain. Trimming took 0 bases from V and 4 from J, leaving 13 bases between them. The CDR3 runs to 15 residues. Germline V lookup: CDR1 SGHRS, CDR2 YFSETQ. The CDR3 bases are TGCGCCAGCAGCTTGGCAGCAGGTGAAGGCTATGGCTACACCTTC. Amino acids: CASSLAAGEGYGYTF.

The V call is TRBV6-2 or TRBV6-3, the J call TRBJ1-4; TRBD1 might be the D (5 bases). Germline CDR1 and CDR2: MNHEY and SVGEGT. There are 16 residues in the CDR3. V was pared by 5 bases and J by 0 bases, with 13 bases between. The CDR3 bases are TGTGCCAGCAGTGTCCCACGACAGCCAACTAATGAAAAACTGTTTTTT. Translating gives CASSVPRQPTNEKLFF.

The sample holds many counts of this clonotype. The chain links TRBV6-5 to TRBJ2-1, with 10 nucleotides matching TRBD2. With 0 bases clipped from V and 0 bases from J, the junction kept 8 bases outside the gene matches. The CDR3 is made up of 19 amino acids. Germline V gives CDR1 MNHEY, CDR2 SVGAGI. CDR3 coding DNA: TGTGCCAGCAGTTACTCGAGCCTAGCGGGAGAGTACTCCTACAATGAGCAGTTCTTC. Translation: CASSYSSLAGEYSYNEQFF.

The CDR3 sequence is CSVGVEGNSPLHF. The CDR3, as DNA: TGCAGCGTTGGAGTTGAAGGAAATTCACCCCTCCACTTT. This sequence joins TRBV29-1 and TRBJ1-6, with D uncertain. V was cut by 4 bases and J by 7 bases, with 11 bases left in between. Germline V gene data show CDR1 as SQVTM and CDR2 as ANQGSEA. CDR3 length equals 13 residues. The variable domain in full, with the rest retrieved from reference TRBV29-1 and TRBJ1-6, is SAVISQKPSRDICQRGTSLTIQCQVDSQVTMMFWYRQQPGQSLTLIATANQGSEATYESGFVIDKFPISRPNLTFSTLTVSNMSPEDSSIYLCSVGVEGNSPLHFGNGTRLTVT.

This sequence joins TRBV4-1 and TRBJ2-5, with 7 bases identical to TRBD1. Per the germline V gene, CDR1 is MGHRA and CDR2 is YSYEKL. Trimming took 0 bases from V and 2 from J; bases not matched to a gene: 21. The CDR3 extends over 21 amino acids. Here the CDR3 reads CASSQDSFVRGAQGSQETQYF. Here the CDR3 DNA reads TGCGCCAGCAGCCAAGATTCTTTCGTCAGAGGGGCACAGGGGTCACAAGAGACCCAGTACTTC.

In its sample, this clonotype was seen many times. The rearrangement uses TRBV11-2 and TRBJ1-1; the D gene is possibly TRBD1 (5 bases). Trimming left V 6 bases short and J 7 bases short, with 15 bases between. The CDR3 contains 13 residues. Germline lookup yields CDR1 SGHAT and CDR2 FQNNGV. CDR3 in amino acids: CASSKTGHSEAFF. The CDR3 DNA is TGTGCCAGCAGTAAAACCGGACACAGTGAAGCTTTCTTT.

Here the CDR3 DNA reads TGTGCCAGCGGTCCTGAGACCCAGTACTTC. Translation gives CASGPETQYF. The rearrangement links TRBV28 to TRBJ2-5; D unresolved. Germline V lookup: CDR1 MDHEN, CDR2 SYDVKM. CDR3 length: 10 residues. Trimming left V 8 bases short and J 5 bases short, with 6 bases between.

The table lists this clonotype with many counts. The gene calls are TRBV7-9 and TRBJ2-1, with 13 bases that match TRBD2. CDR3 length: 17 amino acids. Germline CDR1 and CDR2: SEHNR and FQNEAQ (reference sequence). After removal of 5 bases from V and 0 bases from J, the junction contained 4 bases not matched to a gene. The CDR3 coding sequence is TGTGCCAGCAGCGCGGGACTAGCGGGGAACTCCTACAATGAGCAGTTCTTC. The encoded protein is CASSAGLAGNSYNEQFF. Supplemented by reference TRBV7-9 and TRBJ2-1, the full variable domain reads DTGVSQNPRHKITKRGQNVTFRCDPISEHNRLYWYRQTLGQGPEFLTYFQNEAQLEKSRLLSDRFSAERPKGSFSTLEIQRTEQGDSAMYLCASSAGLAGNSYNEQFFGPGTRLTVL.

This clonotype was seen many times. The chain joins TRBV5-5 to TRBJ1-2, with a tentative D call TRBD1 (5 bases). The CDR3 totals 16 residues. The germline V and J ends were trimmed by 0 bases and 1 base, with 13 bases remaining between them. The germline V gene has CDR1 SGHKS and CDR2 YYEKEE (reference sequence). The CDR3 bases are TGTGCCAGCAGCTTGGCCTCCAGGGAGCGTAACTATGGCTACACCTTC. This translates into CASSLASRERNYGYTF.

This clonotype has at least ten counts. The chain carries TRBV12-3 or TRBV12-4 and TRBJ2-7, with TRBD2 matching 10 bases. The CDR3 contains 15 residues. V shed 6 bases and J 3 bases; nucleotides not matched to a gene: 8. The CDR3 DNA reads TGTGCCAGCAGCTCAGGATCTAGCGGGGGCTACGAGCAGTACTTC. Protein sequence: CASSSGSSGGYEQYF.

This clonotype was found many times. J is TRBJ2-7 and V is TRBV5-1, with a weak D call TRBD1 (6 bases). In germline, CDR1 is SGHRS, CDR2 YFSETQ. Trimming removed 5 bases from V and 2 bases from J, with 14 bases in between. CDR3 length equals 14 residues. The CDR3 is CASSKGRGPYEQYF. The CDR3 DNA follows: TGCGCCAGCAGTAAGGGCAGGGGACCCTACGAGCAGTACTTC.

This clonotype was recorded a few times. The chain is built from TRBV19 and TRBJ2-3, with D possibly matching TRBD1 (5 bases). CDR1 is LNHDA, CDR2 SQIVND, per germline (reference sequence). V lost 4 bases, J lost 0 bases, and 17 bases lay in between. CDR3 size: 17 residues. CDR3: CASSTSPRVWSTDTQYF. The CDR3 DNA follows: TGTGCCAGTAGTACCTCCCCCAGGGTGTGGAGCACAGATACGCAGTATTTT.

This clonotype came up a few times. The chain combines TRBV9 with TRBJ1-3, with D possibly being TRBD1 (6 bases). Germline CDR1 and CDR2: SGDLS and YYNGEE. CDR3 length: 16 residues. V was cut by 0 bases and J by 2 bases, with 12 bases left in between. The CDR3 DNA is TGTGCCAGCAGCGTAGCACCGGACAGACCTGGAAACACCATATATTTT. Protein: CASSVAPDRPGNTIYF. The variable domain in full, completed from reference TRBV9 and TRBJ1-3, reads DSGVTQTPKHLITATGQRVTLRCSPRSGDLSVYWYQQSLDQGLQFLIQYYNGEERAKGNILERFSAQQFPDLHSELNLSSLELGDSALYFCASSVAPDRPGNTIYFGEGSWLTVV.

This clonotype was seen more than once but under ten times. Since the CDR3 does not end with the conserved phenylalanine or tryptophan, this likely comes from a read error. This sequence joins TRBV6-2 or TRBV6-3 and TRBJ2-7, with TRBD1 identical over 9 bases. The CDR3 is 15 residues long. Per the germline V gene, CDR1 is MNHEY and CDR2 is SVGEGT. V gave up 2 bases and J gave up 5 bases; unmatched junction bases: 7. The CDR3: CASSYHRDRDHEQYL. The CDR3 DNA reads TGTGCCAGCAGTTACCACCGGGACAGGGATCACGAGCAGTACCTC.

A note on this clonotype: A much larger clone lies one base from this, so it may be a read error. This chain uses TRBV6-1 with TRBJ2-7, with 7 bases identical to TRBD1. The CDR3 is 14 amino acids. Germline-derived CDR1 and CDR2 are MNHNS and SASEGT. The CDR3 loop is CSSSRDSYSYEQYF. The CDR3 region has the DNA TGTTCCAGCAGTCGGGACAGTTACTCCTACGAGCAGTACTTC.

A single count supports this clonotype. Since a much larger clone is just one base distant, this may be a read error. The V and J genes are TRBV11-3 and TRBJ1-1, with D maybe TRBD1 (6 bases). This CDR3 is 18 amino acids long. Trimming cost V 0 bases and J 3 bases, with 20 bases left between them. Germline CDR1 SGHNT, CDR2 YENEEA. CDR3 in amino acids: CASSLDPLQTGQDTEAFF. The CDR3 region has the DNA TGTGCCAGCAGCTTAGATCCCCTTCAGACAGGCCAGGACACTGAAGCTTTCTTT.

This clonotype was observed many times. The chain couples TRBV30 to TRBJ1-2; 11 bases align to TRBD1. Germline loops: CDR1 GTSNPN, CDR2 SVGIG (reference sequence). The J segment lost 0 bases and the V segment lost 4 bases, leaving 13 bases of the junction unmatched. The CDR3 length is 18 residues. CDR3 DNA: TGTGCCTGGACCCCCGGGACAGGGGGACCCTTCACTAACTATGGCTACACCTTC. Amino acid sequence: CAWTPGTGGPFTNYGYTF.